This record looks at one T cell receptor (beta chain) sequence and its context. In Seattle, patients joined the study during active infection and were tracked longitudinally. This specimen belongs to a study of blood T cell repertoires in COVID-19. On the study more broadly: From T cells, B-cell-depleted T cells, or PBMCs came the material, which was cDNA or gDNA.

Authors' processing steps: Nucleated cell number was recorded as an estimate derived from reference gene primer amplification. Profiling relied on immunoSEQ multiplex PCR, and the TCRdb table lists in-frame clones only, not all of them. V and J calls and clone size are copied from that table; D and trimming were computed from the DNA. Altogether around 150,000 clones are present, around 82% being singletons, with the ten largest covering 7%. Germline V gene lookup returns CDR1 SQVTM and CDR2 ANQGSEA. The CDR3 loop spans 13 amino acids. V gave up 6 bases and J gave up 10 bases; unmatched junction bases: 12.

The sequencing sample was made of peripheral blood. The sequence was obtained from a woman aged 40 to 49 with COVID-19, enrolled during active disease. V is TRBV29-1 and J is TRBJ2-1; 7 nucleotides align to TRBD2. CDR3 in amino acids: CSVGEGGSGEQFF. The CDR3 DNA sequence: TGCAGCGTGGGGGAGGGAGGCTCGGGGGAGCAGTTCTTC.